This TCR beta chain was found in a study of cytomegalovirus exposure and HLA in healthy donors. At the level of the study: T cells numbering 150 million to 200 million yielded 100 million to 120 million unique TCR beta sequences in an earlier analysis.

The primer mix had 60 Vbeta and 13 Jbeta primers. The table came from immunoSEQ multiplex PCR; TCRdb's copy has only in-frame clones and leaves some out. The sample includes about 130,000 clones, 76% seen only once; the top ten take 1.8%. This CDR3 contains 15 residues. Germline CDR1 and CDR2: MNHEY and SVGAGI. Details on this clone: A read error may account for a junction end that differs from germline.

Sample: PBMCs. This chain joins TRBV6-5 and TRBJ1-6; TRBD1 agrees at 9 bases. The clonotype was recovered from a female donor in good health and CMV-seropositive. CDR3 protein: CASRTQGAPNSPPHF. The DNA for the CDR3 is TGTGCCAGCAGGACACAGGGGGCGCCGAATTCACCCCCCCACTTT.